Listed below are T cell receptor beta chains from one sample, sequenced in a study of regulatory T cells in long-lasting Graves disease. TCRdb fed the multiplex PCR reads into MiXCR, producing one record per CDR3 protein. The table has 350,000 to 500,000 distinct CDR3 sequences, less than 20% seen once. The same sample was also studied in work on T cells in Graves' hyperthyroidism and ophthalmopathy.

The sample consisted of peripheral blood mononuclear cells (PBMCs), taken at new diagnosis, from a patient treated with antithyroid drugs. The source is a woman aged 18 to 35 with Graves disease. Each CDR3 is given with its conserved first and last residue. A D gene is named only where the DNA matches it firmly. Clone size is given for some rows only: seen once, a few or many times, or a class if the clone is expanded.

D gene: NA
V gene: TRBV11-2
clone size: many
J gene: TRBJ2-7
CDR3 DNA: TGCGCCAGCAGCTTAGGGGTCTTGAACGACGAGCAGTACTTC
CDR3 protein: CASSLGVLNDEQYF

D gene: NA
V gene: TRBV7-3
clone size: many
J gene: TRBJ2-3
CDR3 DNA: TGTGCCAGCAGCTTAACGATCCACCCCGGGACAGATACGCAGTATTTT
CDR3 protein: CASSLTIHPGTDTQYF

D gene: TRBD1
V gene: TRBV28
clone size: many
J gene: TRBJ1-6
CDR3 DNA: TGTGCCAGCAGGAGACAGGGGGTTACGAATTCACCCCTCCACTTT
CDR3 protein: CASRRQGVTNSPLHF

D gene: NA
V gene: TRBV7-8
clone size: NA
J gene: TRBJ1-5
CDR3 DNA: TGTGCCAGCAGCTTAGGGCAGGGATGGGATCAGCCCCAGCATTTT
CDR3 protein: CASSLGQGWDQPQHF

D gene: TRBD1
V gene: TRBV27
clone size: few
J gene: TRBJ2-1
CDR3 DNA: TGTGCCAGCACCCGGGACAGGGGGTGGAATGAGCAGTTCTTC
CDR3 protein: CASTRDRGWNEQFF

D gene: NA
V gene: TRBV7-9
clone size: few
J gene: TRBJ2-7
CDR3 DNA: TGTGCCAGCAGCCTACCAGGGAATTCCTACGAGCAGTACTTC
CDR3 protein: CASSLPGNSYEQYF

D gene: TRBD2
V gene: TRBV20-1
clone size: many
J gene: TRBJ2-3
CDR3 DNA: TGCAGTGCCAGGGACTACCTGGGACCGGGCACAGATACGCAGTATTTT
CDR3 protein: CSARDYLGPGTDTQYF

D gene: NA
V gene: TRBV6-5
clone size: NA
J gene: TRBJ1-1
CDR3 DNA: TGTGCCAGCAGTTACCTTGACGGTGAAGCTTTCTTT
CDR3 protein: CASSYLDGEAFF

D gene: TRBD2
V gene: TRBV14
clone size: few
J gene: TRBJ2-1
CDR3 DNA: TGTGCCAGCTCGGGACTAAGCTACAATGAGCAGTTCTTC
CDR3 protein: CASSGLSYNEQFF

D gene: TRBD1
V gene: TRBV12-3/TRBV12-4
clone size: many
J gene: TRBJ2-5
CDR3 DNA: TGTGCCAGCAGTTTTGGACAGGGTGTTAGAGAGACCCAGTACTTC
CDR3 protein: CASSFGQGVRETQYF

D gene: TRBD2
V gene: TRBV20-1
clone size: many
J gene: TRBJ2-7
CDR3 DNA: TGCAGTGCTAGAGACCCGGGAGGGACTTACGAGCAGTACTTC
CDR3 protein: CSARDPGGTYEQYF

D gene: NA
V gene: TRBV6-2/TRBV6-3
clone size: NA
J gene: TRBJ2-5
CDR3 DNA: TGTGCCAGCAGGAAGACAGGGGAGGGGGAGACCCAGTACTTC
CDR3 protein: CASRKTGEGETQYF

D gene: NA
V gene: TRBV6-5
clone size: many
J gene: TRBJ2-3
CDR3 DNA: TGTGCCAGCAGTTACTCTCCAGCGGACACAGATACGCAGTATTTT
CDR3 protein: CASSYSPADTDTQYF

D gene: TRBD1
V gene: TRBV6-1
clone size: NA
J gene: TRBJ2-7
CDR3 DNA: TGTGCCAGCAGTGGCCGACAGGGGTACGAGCAGTACTTC
CDR3 protein: CASSGRQGYEQYF

D gene: TRBD2
V gene: TRBV10-3
clone size: NA
J gene: TRBJ2-2
CDR3 DNA: TGTGCCATCAAGGCGGGAGGCCTTCAACGGAGCACCGGGGAGCTGTTTTTT
CDR3 protein: CAIKAGGLQRSTGELFF

D gene: NA
V gene: TRBV10-3
clone size: few
J gene: TRBJ2-7
CDR3 DNA: TGTGCCATCAGTGAAGATGCCTACGAGCAGTACTTC
CDR3 protein: CAISEDAYEQYF

D gene: NA
V gene: TRBV2
clone size: many
J gene: TRBJ1-5
CDR3 DNA: TGTGCCAGCAGGTACCTTACGGGCAATCAGCCCCAGCATTTT
CDR3 protein: CASRYLTGNQPQHF

D gene: NA
V gene: TRBV19
clone size: few
J gene: TRBJ2-3
CDR3 DNA: TGTGCCAGTAAAGCGGTGAGCACAGATACGCAGTATTTT
CDR3 protein: CASKAVSTDTQYF

D gene: TRBD1
V gene: TRBV27
clone size: NA
J gene: TRBJ2-7
CDR3 DNA: TGTGCCAGCAGTTTATCTTCGGGACAGGGTTCCTACGAGCAGTACTTC
CDR3 protein: CASSLSSGQGSYEQYF

D gene: NA
V gene: TRBV7-2
clone size: many
J gene: TRBJ2-3
CDR3 DNA: TGTGCCAGCAGCCTTCTAGGAGGGATAGATACGCAGTATTTT
CDR3 protein: CASSLLGGIDTQYF

D gene: NA
V gene: TRBV28
clone size: many
J gene: TRBJ1-1
CDR3 DNA: TGTGCCAGCATGGGCCGGATCGGGGTTGGTAAGGGGAACACTGAAGCTTTCTTT
CDR3 protein: CASMGRIGVGKGNTEAFF

D gene: TRBD2
V gene: TRBV20-1
clone size: many
J gene: TRBJ2-1
CDR3 DNA: TGCAGTGCTAGAGATGGGCTAGCGGGAGACTACAATGAGCAGTTCTTC
CDR3 protein: CSARDGLAGDYNEQFF

D gene: TRBD1
V gene: TRBV19
clone size: few
J gene: TRBJ1-5
CDR3 DNA: TGTGCCAGTAGAACGACAGGGGGCAACAATCAGCCCCAGCATTTT
CDR3 protein: CASRTTGGNNQPQHF

D gene: TRBD2
V gene: TRBV7-6
clone size: NA
J gene: TRBJ2-3
CDR3 DNA: TGTGCCAGCAGCCCTCTAGCGGGAGGGGCCGATACGCAGTATTTT
CDR3 protein: CASSPLAGGADTQYF

D gene: TRBD2
V gene: TRBV27
clone size: NA
J gene: TRBJ2-1
CDR3 DNA: TGTGCCAGCAGTTCCGGACTAGCGGGACTGGATGAGCAGTTCTTC
CDR3 protein: CASSSGLAGLDEQFF

D gene: TRBD1
V gene: TRBV12-3/TRBV12-4
clone size: many
J gene: TRBJ1-5
CDR3 DNA: TGTGCCAGCAACCTTGGGACAGGGTATGCCCAGCCCCAGCATTTT
CDR3 protein: CASNLGTGYAQPQHF

D gene: TRBD2
V gene: TRBV5-5
clone size: NA
J gene: TRBJ2-4
CDR3 DNA: TGTGCCAGCAGCTTGGCCGCTAGCGGGAGGGAAAAAAACATTCAGTACTTC
CDR3 protein: CASSLAASGREKNIQYF

D gene: NA
V gene: TRBV28
clone size: many
J gene: TRBJ2-3
CDR3 DNA: TGTGCCAGCAGTTTAAAGGCAGGCCTGAGCACAGATACGCAGTATTTT
CDR3 protein: CASSLKAGLSTDTQYF

D gene: NA
V gene: TRBV7-2
clone size: many
J gene: TRBJ2-5
CDR3 DNA: TGTGCCAGCAGCAAAGCGGGCTGGGGCGAGACCCAGTACTTC
CDR3 protein: CASSKAGWGETQYF